Following are 27 T cell receptor beta chains from one sample sequenced in a study of blood T cell repertoires in COVID-19. Measured with immunoSEQ multiplex PCR; TCRdb has only the in-frame clones, and not every one. The data hold around 64,000 clones, with 80% to 90% observed a single time. Material: peripheral blood. The receptors were gathered from a man in his forties or fifties with active COVID-19.

The chain uses TRBV7-2 and TRBJ1-2; the D is unclear. The CDR3 covers 13 residues. Looked up from germline, CDR1 is SGHTA and CDR2 is FQGNSA. V was cut by 3 bases and J by 7 bases, with 12 bases left in between. The CDR3 sequence: CASSFVRGAGYTF. CDR3 in DNA: TGTGCCAGCAGCTTCGTGCGGGGAGCTGGCTACACCTTC.

CDR3 coding DNA: TGCGCCAGCAGCCAAGATCCAGGCGGGACGTACGAGCAGTACTTC. Translated: CASSQDPGGTYEQYF. The chain carries TRBV4-3 and TRBJ2-7, with a tentative D call TRBD2 (6 bases). Germline assignment: CDR1 LGHNA and CDR2 YSLEER. Trimming removed 0 bases at V and 4 bases at J, with 13 bases between. The length of the CDR3 is 15 residues.

V and J are TRBV29-1 and TRBJ2-1; TRBD2 might be the D (5 bases). CDR3 length equals 12 residues. The V gene lost 4 bases and the J gene lost 6 bases, with 10 bases spanning the gap. The germline V gene has CDR1 SQVTM and CDR2 ANQGSEA. This CDR3 is CSVGNSANEQFF. DNA of the CDR3: TGCAGCGTTGGTAATAGCGCCAATGAGCAGTTCTTC.

The chain employs TRBV19 and TRBJ2-4; TRBD2 agrees at 13 bases. V lost 4 bases to trimming and J lost 0 bases; unmatched junction nucleotides: 6. The CDR3 is 18 residues long. Germline-derived CDR1 and CDR2 are LNHDA and SQIVND (reference sequence). As DNA, the CDR3 is TGTGCCAGTAGTACACGGACTAGCGGGGGACTAGCCAAAAACATTCAGTACTTC. It yields the protein CASSTRTSGGLAKNIQYF.

V gene TRBV24-1 combines with J gene TRBJ2-5; D gene uncertain. Trimming took 4 bases from V and 3 from J, leaving 8 bases between them. The CDR3 sequence is 13 residues long. Germline CDR1 and CDR2: KGHDR and SFDVKD. CDR3 region: CATSDLVEETQYF. The CDR3 DNA follows: TGTGCCACCAGTGACCTCGTCGAAGAGACCCAGTACTTC.

V gene TRBV28 combines with J gene TRBJ1-1; D is unresolved. The germline V gene has CDR1 MDHEN and CDR2 SYDVKM. V shed 6 bases and J shed 1 base, with 6 bases lying between them. The CDR3 length is 12 residues. The CDR3 spells CASRAENTEAFF. The CDR3 DNA reads TGTGCCAGCAGGGCGGAGAACACTGAAGCTTTCTTT.

The chain employs TRBV29-1 and TRBJ1-1; TRBD1 agrees at 9 bases. V gave up 7 bases and J gave up 3 bases; unmatched junction bases: 9. Germline lookup yields CDR1 SQVTM and CDR2 ANQGSEA. This CDR3 has 14 residues. The CDR3 sequence: CSAGDRTGDTEAFF. In DNA, the CDR3 is TGCAGCGCCGGAGACCGGACAGGGGACACTGAAGCTTTCTTT.

In its sample, this clone was seen once. The V call is TRBV4-3, the J call TRBJ2-1, with D unclear. Per germline, CDR1 LGHNA and CDR2 YSLEER. The CDR3 is made up of 14 amino acids. The germline V and J ends were trimmed by 5 bases and 5 bases, with 13 bases remaining between them. CDR3 region: CASSYSTSNNEQFF. CDR3 nucleotides: TGCGCCAGCAGCTATTCGACTTCTAACAATGAGCAGTTCTTC.

The rearrangement uses TRBV2 and TRBJ2-5; maybe TRBD2 (6 bases). The CDR3 contains 15 residues. Trimming stripped 7 bases from V and 2 bases from J, with 17 bases between. Germline V lookup: CDR1 SNHLY, CDR2 FYNNEI. The CDR3 DNA is TGTGCCAGCACCTTACGTGCGGGGACTCAAGAGACCCAGTACTTC. This translates into CASTLRAGTQETQYF.

On this clone: Additional DNA sequences in this sample encode the identical CDR3. The rearrangement joins TRBV5-1 to TRBJ2-1, with 9 bases identical to TRBD2. The CDR3 length is 15 residues. Germline V lookup: CDR1 SGHRS, CDR2 YFSETQ. V dropped 0 bases and J dropped 7; count of bases not matched to a gene: 5. The CDR3 spells CASSLEVAGDNEQFF. CDR3 DNA: TGCGCCAGCAGCTTGGAAGTAGCGGGGGATAATGAGCAGTTCTTC.

The chain is built from TRBV28 and TRBJ2-7; D uncertain. CDR3 size: 13 residues. Germline V gene lookup returns CDR1 MDHEN and CDR2 SYDVKM. V was pared by 6 bases and J by 1 base, with 10 bases between. The DNA for the CDR3 is TGTGCCAGCAGGCCGACACCTTCCTACGAGCAGTACTTC. It encodes CASRPTPSYEQYF.

This clone was observed once. This chain links TRBV11-2 with TRBJ2-5; 7 nucleotides line up with TRBD1. The V gene end was trimmed by 3 bases and the J gene end by 5 bases; junction bases not matched to a gene: 9. Per the germline V gene, CDR1 is SGHAT and CDR2 is FQNNGV. CDR3 length equals 15 residues. The CDR3 DNA is TGTGCCAGCAGCTTGGTCAGGGGGTTTTCGGAGACCCAGTACTTC. Amino acids: CASSLVRGFSETQYF.

This clone has a single count. The V and J genes are TRBV7-8 and TRBJ2-5; weak D call: TRBD2 (7 bases). V lost 6 bases and J 7 bases, leaving 15 bases between the germline ends. This CDR3 has 13 amino acids. Germline CDR1 and CDR2: SGHVS and FQNEAQ. The CDR3, as DNA: TGTGCCAGCAGTTCTGTCGGGGGGCGGACCCAGTACTTC. It yields the protein CASSSVGGRTQYF. Full variable domain (rest looked up from reference TRBV7-8 and TRBJ2-5): GAGVSQSPRYKVAKRGQDVALRCDPISGHVSLFWYQQALGQGPEFLTYFQNEAQLDKSGLPSDRFFAERPEGSVSTLKIQRTQQEDSAVYLCASSSVGGRTQYFGPGTRLLVL.

Worth noting for this clone: A junction end diverges from the germline sequence, so it may reflect a read error. This chain joins TRBV7-7 and TRBJ2-5; 10 positions agree with TRBD2. This CDR3 region has 17 residues. In germline, CDR1 is SSHAT, CDR2 FNYEAQ (reference sequence). CDR3 region: CASSLGLAGGQQETQYF. In nucleotides, the CDR3 is TGTGCTAGCAGCTTAGGATTAGCGGGGGGCCAGCAAGAGACCCAGTACTTC.

CDR3 in amino acids: CASRRDTEAFF. Here the CDR3 DNA reads TGTGCCAGCAGACGAGACACTGAAGCTTTCTTT. The rearrangement joins TRBV6-5 to TRBJ1-1; D uncertain. CDR1 is MNHEY and CDR2 is SVGAGI in the germline V gene. Trimming took 6 bases from V and 3 from J, leaving 5 bases between them. The CDR3 runs to 11 residues.

In this sample, this clone turned up once. The chain combines TRBV2 with TRBJ2-6; D unresolved. CDR1 and CDR2 from the germline V gene are SNHLY and FYNNEI. CDR3 size: 12 residues. V was cut by 9 bases and J by 0 bases, with 3 bases left in between. Here the CDR3 reads CASNSGANVLTF. The CDR3 bases are TGTGCCAGTAACTCTGGGGCCAACGTCCTGACTTTC.

The V and J genes are TRBV18 and TRBJ2-6; 9 bases fit TRBD1. Germline V gene lookup returns CDR1 KGHSH and CDR2 LQKENI. J gave up 4 bases and V 2 bases, and 18 bases lay outside the gene matches. This CDR3 region has 21 residues. Written as DNA, the CDR3 is TGTGCCAGCTCACCAGCCCCCGCTGGGCTGACAGGGGGAGAAGGGGCCAACGTCCTGACTTTC. Translated, it gives CASSPAPAGLTGGEGANVLTF.

This chain connects TRBV6-6 to TRBJ2-1; 7 bases line up with TRBD2. The CDR3 spans 12 residues. The ends lost 6 bases at V and 7 bases at J; junction bases unmatched: 3. Germline CDR1 is MNHNY and CDR2 is SVGAGI (reference sequence). The chain's CDR3 is CASSPGRNEQFF. The CDR3 DNA reads as TGTGCCAGCAGCCCCGGGAGGAATGAGCAGTTCTTC.

This chain connects TRBV7-8 to TRBJ2-7, with 10 nucleotides matching TRBD1. Losses at the gene ends were 11 bases for V and 0 bases for J; bases not matched to a gene: 13. CDR3 length equals 16 residues. The germline V gene encodes CDR1 SGHVS and CDR2 FQNEAQ. CDR3 in amino acids: CAGRSRDRGPSYEQYF. CDR3 DNA sequence: TGTGCCGGGAGGTCGAGGGACAGGGGTCCCTCCTACGAGCAGTACTTC.

The rearrangement links TRBV6-5 to TRBJ2-2; 7 nucleotides match TRBD2. Germline V lookup: CDR1 MNHEY, CDR2 SVGAGI. The CDR3 is 16 amino acids. Germline trimming cut 2 bases from V and 6 bases from J; bases unmatched to any gene: 9. This CDR3 reads CASSYDGRESAGELFF. Here the CDR3 DNA reads TGTGCCAGCAGTTACGATGGGCGGGAGAGCGCCGGGGAGCTGTTTTTT.

The genes are TRBV7-6 and TRBJ1-6, with D hard to call. The CDR3 extends over 21 amino acids. The germline gives CDR1 SGHVS, CDR2 FNYEAQ. V was shortened by 1 base and J by 0 bases, with 22 bases between the two germline ends. The CDR3 here is CASSLVTRQLSSGSYNSPLHF. CDR3 bases: TGTGCCAGCAGCTTAGTGACTCGGCAGCTATCCTCGGGCTCCTATAATTCACCCCTCCACTTT.

The chain links TRBV7-9 to TRBJ2-1; 12 bases fit TRBD2. CDR1 SEHNR and CDR2 FQNEAQ come from the germline V gene (reference sequence). CDR3 length equals 15 residues. The J segment lost 12 bases and the V segment lost 4 bases, leaving 10 bases of the junction unmatched. CDR3 residues: CASSSGLAGSPPQFF. CDR3 coding DNA: TGTGCCAGCAGCTCCGGACTAGCGGGGAGTCCCCCGCAGTTCTTC.

V is TRBV5-1 and J is TRBJ2-5, with D maybe TRBD2 (6 bases). Germline loops: CDR1 SGHRS, CDR2 YFSETQ. CDR3 length: 15 residues. The V end was cut by 4 bases, the J end by 3 bases, with 16 bases between. The CDR3 sequence is CASSAAGSTKETQYF. In DNA form, the CDR3 reads TGCGCCAGCAGCGCGGCCGGGAGTACCAAAGAGACCCAGTACTTC.

V gene TRBV24-1 combines with J gene TRBJ2-1; 9 bases match TRBD2. CDR1 KGHDR and CDR2 SFDVKD come from the germline V gene. With V trimmed by 5 bases and J by 0 bases, 22 bases remained unmatched. The CDR3 has 22 residues. For the CDR3, the DNA is TGTGCCACCAGTGTGGGTATGGGGCTAGCGGGACACTCAACTAGCTCCTACAATGAGCAGTTCTTC. Encoded protein: CATSVGMGLAGHSTSSYNEQFF.

The CDR3 coding sequence is TGCAGTGCTAGTAGAGCGGGATTCTCCTACGAGCAGTACTTC. Translating it yields CSASRAGFSYEQYF. J is TRBJ2-7 and V is TRBV20-1; 7 bases align to TRBD2. CDR3 length: 14 amino acids. The V gene's germline CDR1 is DFQATT and CDR2 SNEGSKA (reference sequence). J was trimmed by 0 bases and V by 3 bases; bases with no gene match: 5.

The chain couples TRBV19 to TRBJ2-5, with D tentatively TRBD2 (5 bases). V lost 1 base, J lost 4 bases, and 13 bases lay in between. Germline assignment: CDR1 LNHDA and CDR2 SQIVND (reference sequence). The CDR3 runs to 15 residues. The DNA of the CDR3 is TGTGCCAGTAGTATAGGGAAGGGAGATAGAGAGACCCAGTACTTC. It translates to CASSIGKGDRETQYF.

The chain employs TRBV6-4 and TRBJ2-3, with TRBD2 matching over 11 bases. V was clipped by 0 bases and J by 4 bases; unmatched bases: 0. The CDR3 is 15 amino acids. CDR1 and CDR2 from the germline V gene are MRHNA and SNTAGT. The CDR3 DNA reads TGTGCCAGCAGTGACTCTAGCGGGGGGGCAGATACGCAGTATTTT. Encoded protein: CASSDSSGGADTQYF.